This record looks at one T cell receptor (beta chain) sequence and its context. The entry originates in a study of blood T cell repertoires in COVID-19. Overall study context: Sites in the United States, Italy and Spain provided acute and convalescent COVID-19 samples. PBMCs, B-cell-depleted T cells, or T cells were the source of the cDNA or gDNA that made up the material.

The Seattle site enrolled patients during active infection and followed them longitudinally. Original processing methods: Estimates of nucleated cell counts were drawn from the amplification of reference gene primers. Sequencing was performed with immunoSEQ multiplex PCR; in TCRdb, only in-frame clones are kept and a portion is missing. V and J calls and clone size come straight from that table; D and trimming were deduced from the DNA. The sample carries just under 350,000 clones, 88% recorded once. Germline V gene lookup returns CDR1 SGHVS and CDR2 FNYEAQ. This CDR3 has 15 amino acids. V lost 5 bases and J lost 6, with 19 bases in between.

The V gene is TRBV7-6, the J gene TRBJ1-1; D unclear. The source is a woman in her 70s with COVID-19, enrolled during active disease. Sequencing was done on a sample of peripheral blood. The DNA of the CDR3 is TGTGCCAGCAGCCCAACTGGGCAACCCGGCGCTGAAGCTTTCTTT. It codes for CASSPTGQPGAEAFF.